One TCR beta chain is described in this entry. The sample is drawn from a study of long-term antiretroviral therapy in people with HIV. For the study at large: The 2015 immediate-ART recommendation came about a decade after the earliest samples.

Germline loops: CDR1 MNHNS, CDR2 SASEGT. CDR3 length: 16 amino acids. Trimming left V 4 bases short and J 4 bases short, with 17 bases between. The authors ran the immunoSEQ assay, v3.0, at survey level. Sequencing set out to capture roughly 40,000-50,000 T-cell genomes per sample. Here immunoSEQ multiplex PCR was the method, and the copy in TCRdb shows in-frame clones only, minus some. In the table there are about 35,000 clones, about 83% of which are singletons. No fewer than two post-ART and no fewer than one pre-ART PBMC samples existed for each donor. The material sequenced was unsorted PBMCs, taken 2 years after starting antiretroviral therapy. The genes are TRBV6-1 and TRBJ2-1, with no clear D. The sequence derives from a woman aged 45-60 years with HIV. CDR3 protein: CASSVRSPVLYNEQFF. Written as DNA, the CDR3 is TGTGCCAGCAGTGTACGATCGCCAGTACTTTACAATGAGCAGTTCTTC.